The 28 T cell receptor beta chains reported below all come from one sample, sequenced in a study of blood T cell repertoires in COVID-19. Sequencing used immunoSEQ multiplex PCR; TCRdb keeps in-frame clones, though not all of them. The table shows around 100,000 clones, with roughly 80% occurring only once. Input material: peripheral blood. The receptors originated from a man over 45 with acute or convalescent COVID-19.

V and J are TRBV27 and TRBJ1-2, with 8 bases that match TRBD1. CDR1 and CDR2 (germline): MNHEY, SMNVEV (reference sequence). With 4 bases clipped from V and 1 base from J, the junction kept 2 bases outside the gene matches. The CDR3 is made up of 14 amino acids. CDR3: CASSWTGSNYGYTF. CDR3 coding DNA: TGTGCCAGCAGTTGGACAGGGAGTAACTATGGCTACACCTTC.

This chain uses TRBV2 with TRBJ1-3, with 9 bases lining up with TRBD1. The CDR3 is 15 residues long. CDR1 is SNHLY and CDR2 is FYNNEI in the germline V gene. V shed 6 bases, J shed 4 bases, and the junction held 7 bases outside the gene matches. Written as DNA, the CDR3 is TGTGCCAGCAGGGGACAGGGAGGATCCGGAAACACCATATATTTT. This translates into CASRGQGGSGNTIYF.

Written as DNA, the CDR3 is TGTGCCAGCGGATCACCGGGAGGCTACTATGGCTACACCTTC. This encodes CASGSPGGYYGYTF. This chain uses TRBV6-5 with TRBJ1-2, with D uncertain. The germline gives CDR1 MNHEY, CDR2 SVGAGI. This CDR3 is built from 14 residues. V was pared by 8 bases and J by 3 bases, with 16 bases between.

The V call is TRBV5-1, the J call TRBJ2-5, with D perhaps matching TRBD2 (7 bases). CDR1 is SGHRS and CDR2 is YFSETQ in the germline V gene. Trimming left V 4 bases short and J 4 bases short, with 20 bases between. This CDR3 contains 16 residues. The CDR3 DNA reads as TGCGCCAGCAGCCCCGGGGGCCTAGGGAGGGCAGAGACCCAGTACTTC. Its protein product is CASSPGGLGRAETQYF.

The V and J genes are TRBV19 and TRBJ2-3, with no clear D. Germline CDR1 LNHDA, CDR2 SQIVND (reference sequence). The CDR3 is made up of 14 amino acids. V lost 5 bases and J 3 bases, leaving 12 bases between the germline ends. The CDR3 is CASSSQAHTDTQYF. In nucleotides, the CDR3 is TGTGCCAGTAGTTCCCAGGCTCATACAGATACGCAGTATTTT. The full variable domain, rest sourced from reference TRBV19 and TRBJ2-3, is DGGITQSPKYLFRKEGQNVTLSCEQNLNHDAMYWYRQDPGQGLRLIYYSQIVNDFQKGDIAEGYSVSREKKESFPLTVTSAQKNPTAFYLCASSSQAHTDTQYFGPGTRLTVL.

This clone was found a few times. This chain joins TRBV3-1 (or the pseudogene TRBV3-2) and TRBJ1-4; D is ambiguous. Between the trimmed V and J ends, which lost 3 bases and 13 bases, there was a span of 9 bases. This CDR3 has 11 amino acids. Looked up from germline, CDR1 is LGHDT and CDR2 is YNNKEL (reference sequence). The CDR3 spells CASSQAGGLFF. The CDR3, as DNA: TGTGCCAGCAGCCAGGCTGGTGGACTGTTTTTT.

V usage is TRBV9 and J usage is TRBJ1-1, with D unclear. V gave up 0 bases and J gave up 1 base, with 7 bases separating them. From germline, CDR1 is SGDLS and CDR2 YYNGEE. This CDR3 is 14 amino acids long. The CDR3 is CASSVVTGNTEAFF. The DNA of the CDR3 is TGTGCCAGCAGCGTAGTCACGGGGAACACTGAAGCTTTCTTT.

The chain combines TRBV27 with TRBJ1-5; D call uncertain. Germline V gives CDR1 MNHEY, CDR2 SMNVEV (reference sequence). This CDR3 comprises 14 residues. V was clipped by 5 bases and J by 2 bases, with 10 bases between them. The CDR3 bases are TGTGCCAGCAGTGGGAGTTTAGGCAATCAGCCCCAGCATTTT. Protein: CASSGSLGNQPQHF.

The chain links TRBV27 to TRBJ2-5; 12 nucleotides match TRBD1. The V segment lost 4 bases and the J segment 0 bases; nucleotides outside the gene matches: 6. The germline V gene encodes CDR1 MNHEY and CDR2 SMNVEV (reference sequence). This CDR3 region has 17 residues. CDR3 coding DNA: TGTGCCAGCAGTTATGGGACAGGGGGCGCTTACCAAGAGACCCAGTACTTC. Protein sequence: CASSYGTGGAYQETQYF.

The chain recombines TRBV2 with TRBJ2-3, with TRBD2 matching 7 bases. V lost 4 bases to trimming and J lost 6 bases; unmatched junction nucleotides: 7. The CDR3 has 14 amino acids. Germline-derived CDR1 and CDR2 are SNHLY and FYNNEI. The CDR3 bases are TGTGCCAGCAGTGTCTGGGCGGGGGAGGATACGCAGTATTTT. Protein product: CASSVWAGEDTQYF.

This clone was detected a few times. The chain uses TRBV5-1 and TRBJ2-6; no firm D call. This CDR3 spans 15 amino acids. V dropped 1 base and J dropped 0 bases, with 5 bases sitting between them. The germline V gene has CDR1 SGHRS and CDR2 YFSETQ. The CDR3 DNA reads TGCGCCAGCAGCTTGCCTAGCTCTGGGGCCAACGTCCTGACTTTC. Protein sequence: CASSLPSSGANVLTF. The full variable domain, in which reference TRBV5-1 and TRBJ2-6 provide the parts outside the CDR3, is KAGVTQTPRYLIKTRGQQVTLSCSPISGHRSVSWYQQTPGQGLQFLFEYFSETQRNKGNFPGRFSGRQFSNSRSEMNVSTLELGDSALYLCASSLPSSGANVLTFGAGSRLTVL.

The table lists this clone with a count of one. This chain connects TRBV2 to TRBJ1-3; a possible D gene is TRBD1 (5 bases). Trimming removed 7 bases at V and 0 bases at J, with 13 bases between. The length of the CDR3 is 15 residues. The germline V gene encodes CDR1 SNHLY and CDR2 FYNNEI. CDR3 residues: CASTGTELSGNTIYF. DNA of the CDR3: TGTGCCAGCACCGGGACTGAACTCTCTGGAAACACCATATATTTT.

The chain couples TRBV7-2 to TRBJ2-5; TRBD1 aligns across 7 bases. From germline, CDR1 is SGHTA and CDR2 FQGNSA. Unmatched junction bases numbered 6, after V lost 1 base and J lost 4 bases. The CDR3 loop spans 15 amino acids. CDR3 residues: CASSLEGARAETQYF. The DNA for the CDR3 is TGTGCCAGCAGCTTAGAGGGGGCCAGGGCAGAGACCCAGTACTTC.

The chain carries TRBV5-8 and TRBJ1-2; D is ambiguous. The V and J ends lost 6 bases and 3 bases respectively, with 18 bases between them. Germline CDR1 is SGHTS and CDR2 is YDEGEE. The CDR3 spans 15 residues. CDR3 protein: CASTTRLGSDYGYTF. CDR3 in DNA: TGTGCCAGCACCACCCGCCTGGGGAGCGACTATGGCTACACCTTC.

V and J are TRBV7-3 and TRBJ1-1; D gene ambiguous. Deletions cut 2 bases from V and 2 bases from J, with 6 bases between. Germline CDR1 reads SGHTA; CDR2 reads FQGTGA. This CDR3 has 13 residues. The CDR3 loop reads CASSLGHNTEAFF. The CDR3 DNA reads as TGTGCCAGCAGCTTAGGGCATAACACTGAAGCTTTCTTT. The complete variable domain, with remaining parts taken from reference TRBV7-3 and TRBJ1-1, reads GAGVSQTPSNKVTEKGKYVELRCDPISGHTALYWYRQSLGQGPEFLIYFQGTGAADDSGLPNDRFFAVRPEGSVSTLKIQRTERGDSAVYLCASSLGHNTEAFFGQGTRLTVV.

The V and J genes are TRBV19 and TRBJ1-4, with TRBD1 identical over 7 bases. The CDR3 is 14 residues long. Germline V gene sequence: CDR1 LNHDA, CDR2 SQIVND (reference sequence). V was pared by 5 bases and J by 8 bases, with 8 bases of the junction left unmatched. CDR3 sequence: CASSYPGGNEKLFF. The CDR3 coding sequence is TGTGCCAGTAGTTACCCAGGGGGTAACGAAAAACTGTTTTTT.

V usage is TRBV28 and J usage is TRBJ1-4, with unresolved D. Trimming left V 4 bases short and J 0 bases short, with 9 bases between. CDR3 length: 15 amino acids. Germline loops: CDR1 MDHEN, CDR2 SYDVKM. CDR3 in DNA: TGTGCCAGCAGTTCCCCCCCCGCAACTAATGAAAAACTGTTTTTT. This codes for CASSSPPATNEKLFF. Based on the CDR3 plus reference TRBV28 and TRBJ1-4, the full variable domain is DVKVTQSSRYLVKRTGEKVFLECVQDMDHENMFWYRQDPGLGLRLIYFSYDVKMKEKGDIPEGYSVSREKKERFSLILESASTNQTSMYLCASSSPPATNEKLFFGSGTQLSVL.

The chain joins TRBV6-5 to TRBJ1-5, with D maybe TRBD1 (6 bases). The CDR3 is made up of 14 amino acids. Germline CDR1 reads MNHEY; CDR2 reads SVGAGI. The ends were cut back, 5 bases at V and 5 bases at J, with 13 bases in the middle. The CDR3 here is CASSPDSTYQPQHF. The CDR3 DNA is TGTGCCAGCAGTCCGGACAGCACCTATCAGCCCCAGCATTTT.

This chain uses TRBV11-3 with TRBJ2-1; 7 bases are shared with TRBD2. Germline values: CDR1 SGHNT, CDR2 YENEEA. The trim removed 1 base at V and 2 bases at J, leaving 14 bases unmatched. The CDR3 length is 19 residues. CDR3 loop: CASSLGGGAPKEPYNEQFF. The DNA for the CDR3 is TGTGCCAGCAGCTTAGGCGGGGGAGCTCCTAAAGAACCCTACAATGAGCAGTTCTTC. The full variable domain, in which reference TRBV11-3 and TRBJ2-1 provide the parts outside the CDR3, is EAGVVQSPRYKIIEKKQPVAFWCNPISGHNTLYWYLQNLGQGPELLIRYENEEAVDDSQLPKDRFSAERLKGVDSTLKIQPAELGDSAVYLCASSLGGGAPKEPYNEQFFGPGTRLTVL.

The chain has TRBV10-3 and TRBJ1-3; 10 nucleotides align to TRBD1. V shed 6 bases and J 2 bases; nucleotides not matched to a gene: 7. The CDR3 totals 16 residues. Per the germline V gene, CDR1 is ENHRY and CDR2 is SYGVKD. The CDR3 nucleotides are TGTGCCATCAGCGTGACAGGGGGCACGACTGGAAACACCATATATTTT. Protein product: CAISVTGGTTGNTIYF.

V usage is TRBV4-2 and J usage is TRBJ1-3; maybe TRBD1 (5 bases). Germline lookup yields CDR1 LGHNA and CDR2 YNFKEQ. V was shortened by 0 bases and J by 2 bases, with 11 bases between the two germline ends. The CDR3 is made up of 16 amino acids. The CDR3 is CASSQDDQGTGNTIYF. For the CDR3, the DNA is TGTGCCAGCAGCCAAGATGACCAGGGCACTGGAAACACCATATATTTT.

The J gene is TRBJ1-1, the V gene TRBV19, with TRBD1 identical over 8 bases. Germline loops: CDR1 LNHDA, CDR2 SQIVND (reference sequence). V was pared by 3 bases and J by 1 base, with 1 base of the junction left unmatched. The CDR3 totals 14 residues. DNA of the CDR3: TGTGCCAGTAGTATGACAGGGGCGAACACTGAAGCTTTCTTT. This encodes CASSMTGANTEAFF.

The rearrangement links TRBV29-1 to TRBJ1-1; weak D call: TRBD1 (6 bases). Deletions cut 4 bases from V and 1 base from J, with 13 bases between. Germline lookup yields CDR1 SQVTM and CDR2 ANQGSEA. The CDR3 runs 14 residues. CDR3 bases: TGCAGCGTTGTCTTAGACAGGACGAACACTGAAGCTTTCTTT. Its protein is CSVVLDRTNTEAFF. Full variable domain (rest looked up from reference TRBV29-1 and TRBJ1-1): SAVISQKPSRDICQRGTSLTIQCQVDSQVTMMFWYRQQPGQSLTLIATANQGSEATYESGFVIDKFPISRPNLTFSTLTVSNMSPEDSSIYLCSVVLDRTNTEAFFGQGTRLTVV.

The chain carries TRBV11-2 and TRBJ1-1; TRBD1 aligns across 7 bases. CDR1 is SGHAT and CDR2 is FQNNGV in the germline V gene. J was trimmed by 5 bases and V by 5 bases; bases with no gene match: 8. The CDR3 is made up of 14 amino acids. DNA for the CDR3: TGTGCCAGCAGCCCGGGACAGCTGGGGACTGAAGCTTTCTTT. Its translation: CASSPGQLGTEAFF.

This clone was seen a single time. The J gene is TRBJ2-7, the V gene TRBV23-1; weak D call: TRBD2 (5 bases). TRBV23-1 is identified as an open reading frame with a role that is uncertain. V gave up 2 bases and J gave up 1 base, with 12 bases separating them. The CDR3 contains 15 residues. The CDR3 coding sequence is TGCGCCAGCAGTCAAAGCAGGAGGAAGTCCTACGAGCAGTACGTC. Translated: CASSQSRRKSYEQYV.

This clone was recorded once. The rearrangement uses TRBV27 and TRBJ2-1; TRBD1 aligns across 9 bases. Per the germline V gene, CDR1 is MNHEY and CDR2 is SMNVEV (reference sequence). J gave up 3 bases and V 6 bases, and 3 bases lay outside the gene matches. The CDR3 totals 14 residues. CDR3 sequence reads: CASRPGQGYNEQFF. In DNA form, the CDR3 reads TGTGCCAGCAGACCGGGACAGGGCTACAATGAGCAGTTCTTC.

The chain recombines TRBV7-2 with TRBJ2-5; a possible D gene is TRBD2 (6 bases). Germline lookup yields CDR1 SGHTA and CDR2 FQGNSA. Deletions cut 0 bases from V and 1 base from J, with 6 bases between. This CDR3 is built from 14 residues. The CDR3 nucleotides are TGTGCCAGCAGCTTAGCGGGGGGCCAAGAGACCCAGTACTTC. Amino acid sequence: CASSLAGGQETQYF.

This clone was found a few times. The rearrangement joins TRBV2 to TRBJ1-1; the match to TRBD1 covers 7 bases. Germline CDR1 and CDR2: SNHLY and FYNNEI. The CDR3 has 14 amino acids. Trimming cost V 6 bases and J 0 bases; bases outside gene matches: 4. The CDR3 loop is CASRLTGMNTEAFF. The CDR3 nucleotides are TGTGCCAGCAGGCTGACAGGGATGAACACTGAAGCTTTCTTT.